These 28 T cell receptor beta chains originate from one sample sequenced in a study of cytomegalovirus exposure and HLA in healthy donors. Both 60 Vbeta primers and 13 Jbeta primers went into the PCR. Libraries were prepared by immunoSEQ multiplex PCR; TCRdb keeps only in-frame clonotypes and omits some of them. There are about 140,000 clones in the sample; roughly 77% occur only once, and less than 5% lies in the top ten. The sample consisted of PBMCs. These receptors originate from a man younger than 40 in good health.

Of note for this clone: One end of the junction fails to match germline, which may point to a read error. This chain links TRBV11-2 with TRBJ2-2; D call uncertain. The CDR3 spans 13 residues. Germline V gene data show CDR1 as SGHAT and CDR2 as FQNNGV. The CDR3 reads CASSLINIGELFF. CDR3 bases: TGTGCCAGCAGCTTAATCAACATCGGGGAGCTGTTTTTT.

CDR3: CASSLRTGDEQYF. In nucleotides, the CDR3 is TGTGCCAGCTCACTAAGGACAGGGGACGAGCAGTACTTC. This sequence joins TRBV18 and TRBJ2-5, with 9 positions matching TRBD1. The DNA end lines up better with TRBJ2-7; the J call may be wrong. Germline V gene data show CDR1 as KGHSH and CDR2 as LQKENI. CDR3 length: 13 residues.

The V and J genes are TRBV18 and TRBJ2-3, with D possibly matching TRBD2 (5 bases). This CDR3 is built from 14 residues. Germline V gene lookup returns CDR1 KGHSH and CDR2 LQKENI. V was shortened by 3 bases and J by 1 base, with 8 bases between the two germline ends. The CDR3, as DNA: TGTGCCAGCTCACCCGGACTCGGCACAGATACGCAGTATTTT. It yields the protein CASSPGLGTDTQYF.

This sequence joins TRBV6-1 and TRBJ2-3, with 7 positions matching TRBD1. Looked up from germline, CDR1 is MNHNS and CDR2 is SASEGT. The CDR3 loop spans 13 amino acids. Trimming at V came to 6 bases and at J to 6 bases, leaving 6 bases not matched to a gene. This CDR3 is CASSLGDSDTQYF. The CDR3 DNA follows: TGTGCCAGCAGCCTCGGGGACAGCGATACGCAGTATTTT.

The J gene is TRBJ2-1, the V gene TRBV28; D call uncertain. The germline V and J ends were trimmed by 3 bases and 8 bases, with 11 bases remaining between them. CDR3 size: 13 residues. Per germline, CDR1 MDHEN and CDR2 SYDVKM. Written as DNA, the CDR3 is TGTGCCAGCAGTTTGGGCCTCTCAGATGAGCAGTTCTTC. Its protein is CASSLGLSDEQFF.

This chain uses TRBV5-1 with TRBJ1-4, with 8 bases matching TRBD1. The CDR3 is 14 residues long. CDR1 and CDR2 from the germline V gene are SGHRS and YFSETQ. V was clipped by 2 bases and J by 7 bases; unmatched bases: 4. DNA of the CDR3: TGCGCCAGCAGCTTTTCTGACAGGGGTGAAAAACTGTTTTTT. Residues: CASSFSDRGEKLFF.

The V call is TRBV18, the J call TRBJ1-1, with D maybe TRBD1 (5 bases). Germline V gives CDR1 KGHSH, CDR2 LQKENI. This CDR3 is 12 amino acids long. The ends were cut back, 3 bases at V and 4 bases at J, with 6 bases in the middle. CDR3 sequence (DNA): TGTGCCAGCTCACCCGACAGCACTGAAGCTTTCTTT. This sequence encodes CASSPDSTEAFF.

The V call is TRBV2, the J call TRBJ1-1, with D possibly matching TRBD1 (5 bases). The CDR3 covers 12 residues. Trimming cost V 4 bases and J 7 bases, with 10 bases left between them. The germline gives CDR1 SNHLY, CDR2 FYNNEI. CDR3 region: CASSAQGNEAFF. Here the CDR3 DNA reads TGTGCCAGCAGTGCCCAGGGAAATGAAGCTTTCTTT.

This clone appeared once. The chain links TRBV12-2 to TRBJ2-1; the DNA was not compared with TRBD2, the D call given in the table. TRBV12-2 is termed a pseudogene. The CDR3 is 20 residues long. CDR3 loop: CASRLDWGLAFSSSYNEQFF. CDR3 sequence (DNA): TGTGCAAGTCGCTTAGATTGGGGACTAGCTTTTAGTAGCTCCTACAATGAGCAGTTCTTC.

The V and J genes are TRBV5-6 and TRBJ1-2; TRBD1 is a possible D gene (5 bases). This CDR3 has 16 amino acids. From germline, CDR1 is SGHDT and CDR2 YYEEEE. The V and J ends lost 4 bases and 4 bases respectively, with 20 bases between them. The CDR3 here is CASSRDDSELIYGYTF. Here the CDR3 DNA reads TGTGCCAGCAGCCGAGACGACAGCGAACTAATCTATGGCTACACCTTC. Variable domain in full (rest from reference TRBV5-6 and TRBJ1-2): DAGVTQSPTHLIKTRGQQVTLRCSPKSGHDTVSWYQQALGQGPQFIFQYYEEEERQRGNFPDRFSGHQFPNYSSELNVNALLLGDSALYLCASSRDDSELIYGYTFGSGTRLTVV.

V gene TRBV5-1 combines with J gene TRBJ2-1, with 13 bases lining up with TRBD2. The CDR3 consists of 16 residues. CDR1 is SGHRS, CDR2 YFSETQ, per germline. After removal of 2 bases from V and 6 bases from J, the junction contained 5 bases not matched to a gene. CDR3 coding DNA: TGCGCCAGCAGCTTAGTCGGACTAGCGGGAGTCAATGAGCAGTTCTTC. Translated, it gives CASSLVGLAGVNEQFF.

Remarks on this clone: The junction departs from the called germline gene at one end, perhaps through a read error. The CDR3 reads CSSSHDLAGGPDTQYF. In DNA, the CDR3 is TGTTCCAGCAGCCACGATCTAGCGGGAGGACCAGATACGCAGTATTTT. The chain uses TRBV7-9 and TRBJ2-3; 11 bases agree with TRBD2. The CDR3 has 16 residues. Per germline, CDR1 SEHNR and CDR2 FQNEAQ (reference sequence).

A word on this clone: Mismatch with germline at one junction end may stem from a read error. The CDR3 loop is CASTLDRGRYEQYF. The CDR3 DNA is TGTGCCAGCACCTTAGACAGGGGGCGCTACGAGCAGTACTTC. The chain is built from TRBV11-2 and TRBJ2-7; TRBD1 matches at 10 bases. Germline V gene sequence: CDR1 SGHAT, CDR2 FQNNGV. This CDR3 region has 14 residues.

This clone was recorded a few times. The V call is TRBV5-4, the J call TRBJ2-7; 12 bases map to TRBD2. The germline CDR1 and CDR2 sequences are SGHNT and YYREEE (reference sequence). The CDR3 sequence is 15 residues long. With V trimmed by 4 bases and J by 2 bases, 4 bases remained unmatched. The CDR3 nucleotides are TGTGCCAGCAGCCCTCGGACTAGCGGGACCTACGAGCAGTACTTC. This translates into CASSPRTSGTYEQYF. Drawing the rest from reference TRBV5-4 and TRBJ2-7, the complete variable domain is ETGVTQSPTHLIKTRGQQVTLRCSSQSGHNTVSWYQQALGQGPQFIFQYYREEENGRGNFPPRFSGLQFPNYSSELNVNALELDDSALYLCASSPRTSGTYEQYFGPGTRLTVT.

The J gene is TRBJ2-1, the V gene TRBV19; 11 bases are shared with TRBD2. Germline trimming cut 5 bases from V and 8 bases from J; bases unmatched to any gene: 8. Per germline, CDR1 LNHDA and CDR2 SQIVND (reference sequence). This CDR3 is built from 15 residues. The CDR3 reads CASSHSLAGDHEQFF. In DNA form, the CDR3 reads TGTGCCAGTAGTCACTCACTAGCGGGAGACCATGAGCAGTTCTTC.

This clone was seen a handful of times. The V call is TRBV6-1, the J call TRBJ2-1; 11 bases match TRBD2. Germline CDR1 and CDR2: MNHNS and SASEGT. Trimming took 6 bases from V and 10 from J; bases not matched to a gene: 8. The CDR3 is 14 amino acids. The CDR3 reads CASRLSGRAWEQFF. The CDR3, as DNA: TGTGCCAGCAGGCTTAGCGGGAGGGCCTGGGAGCAGTTCTTC.

This chain links TRBV6-5 with TRBJ1-3, with D possibly being TRBD1 (5 bases). Trimming removed 5 bases from V and 2 bases from J, with 13 bases in between. Germline V lookup: CDR1 MNHEY, CDR2 SVGAGI. This CDR3 contains 15 residues. DNA of the CDR3: TGTGCCAGCAGTCCCGACAGATACACTGGAAACACCATATATTTT. Translated: CASSPDRYTGNTIYF.

The chain employs TRBV2 and TRBJ2-1; 13 nucleotides match TRBD2. V lost 3 bases to trimming and J lost 8 bases; unmatched junction nucleotides: 4. This CDR3 has 15 amino acids. Germline CDR1 is SNHLY and CDR2 is FYNNEI. The CDR3 loop is CASSDPGTSGDEQFF. The CDR3 region has the DNA TGTGCCAGCAGTGACCCCGGGACTAGCGGGGATGAGCAGTTCTTC.

The CDR3 nucleotides are TGTGCCAGCAGTTACGCTCGGCATGAGGGAGGTCTGTACTTC. Translating gives CASSYARHEGGLYF. The chain is built from TRBV6-5 and TRBJ2-7, with D possibly TRBD2 on 6 matching bases. The germline V and J ends were trimmed by 2 bases and 12 bases, with 20 bases remaining between them. The CDR3 runs 14 residues. CDR1 and CDR2 from the germline V gene are MNHEY and SVGAGI.

The chain is built from TRBV19 and TRBJ2-5, with 10 bases that match TRBD1. CDR1 and CDR2 from the germline V gene are LNHDA and SQIVND (reference sequence). J gave up 5 bases and V 7 bases, and 13 bases lay outside the gene matches. The CDR3 length is 16 residues. The CDR3 DNA reads as TGTGCCAGTAACTACGCCCGGGACAGGGGTCGGGAGACCCAGTACTTC. This encodes CASNYARDRGRETQYF.

V gene TRBV25-1 combines with J gene TRBJ2-1; TRBD2 is a possible D gene (5 bases). This CDR3 has 16 residues. Germline values: CDR1 MGHDK, CDR2 SYGVNS. Trimming removed 6 bases at V and 0 bases at J, with 15 bases between. The chain's CDR3 is CASSNPSQSSYNEQFF. CDR3 DNA sequence: TGTGCCAGCAGCAACCCTAGCCAGAGCTCCTACAATGAGCAGTTCTTC.

This clone was counted a few times. Other DNA sequences within the sample encode an identical CDR3. The chain carries TRBV18 and TRBJ2-3; the match to TRBD2 covers 7 bases. This CDR3 is built from 15 residues. Per the germline V gene, CDR1 is KGHSH and CDR2 is LQKENI. Losses at the gene ends were 3 bases for V and 0 bases for J; bases not matched to a gene: 3. The DNA of the CDR3 is TGTGCCAGCTCACCTAGCGGGCTGAGCACAGATACGCAGTATTTT. This sequence encodes CASSPSGLSTDTQYF.

The chain links TRBV7-9 to TRBJ2-7, with a possible D match to TRBD1 (6 bases). The CDR3 runs 14 residues. Germline V gene data show CDR1 as SEHNR and CDR2 as FQNEAQ (reference sequence). Trimming removed 5 bases from V and 3 bases from J, with 14 bases in between. CDR3 sequence: CASSQPGDVYEQYF. CDR3 sequence (DNA): TGTGCCAGCAGCCAGCCAGGGGACGTCTACGAGCAGTACTTC.

In DNA, the CDR3 is TGTGCCAGCAGTTTTATTGGGACAGGGGTTAGCAATCAGCCCCAGCATTTT. This codes for CASSFIGTGVSNQPQHF. The gene calls are TRBV28 and TRBJ1-5, with 10 nucleotides matching TRBD1. J was trimmed by 0 bases and V by 3 bases; bases with no gene match: 5. This CDR3 is 17 amino acids long. CDR1 is MDHEN and CDR2 is SYDVKM in the germline V gene.

The rearrangement uses TRBV4-1 and TRBJ2-7; D not resolved. Trimming removed 4 bases at V and 3 bases at J, with 7 bases between. Germline CDR1 MGHRA, CDR2 YSYEKL. CDR3 length: 12 residues. DNA of the CDR3: TGCGCCAGCAGCCCGGGTGGCTACGAGCAGTACTTC. As protein: CASSPGGYEQYF.

This chain connects TRBV11-2 to TRBJ2-5, with no clear D. This CDR3 spans 12 amino acids. Germline lookup yields CDR1 SGHAT and CDR2 FQNNGV. The germline V and J ends were trimmed by 6 bases and 5 bases, with 10 bases remaining between them. The DNA for the CDR3 is TGTGCCAGCAGAAGAGCCGCCGAGACCCAGTACTTC. Amino acid sequence: CASRRAAETQYF. Full variable domain (remainder filled in from reference TRBV11-2 and TRBJ2-5): EAGVAQSPRYKIIEKRQSVAFWCNPISGHATLYWYQQILGQGPKLLIQFQNNGVVDDSQLPKDRFSAERLKGVDSTLKIQPAKLEDSAVYLCASRRAAETQYFGPGTRLLVL.

The genes are TRBV6-5 and TRBJ2-3, with no clear D. V dropped 6 bases and J dropped 3 bases, with 16 bases sitting between them. Germline V gives CDR1 MNHEY, CDR2 SVGAGI. The CDR3 spans 15 residues. Here the CDR3 DNA reads TGTGCCAGCAGGCCCTCGGTGTTTGTGACAGATACGCAGTATTTT. This encodes CASRPSVFVTDTQYF.

The chain's CDR3 is CASSFPGTSGSNEQFF. CDR3 in DNA: TGTGCCAGCAGCTTTCCCGGGACTAGCGGGAGCAATGAGCAGTTCTTC. This rearrangement joins TRBV7-6 to TRBJ2-1; 14 bases agree with TRBD2. Per germline, CDR1 SGHVS and CDR2 FNYEAQ. The CDR3 runs to 16 residues. V lost 3 bases to trimming and J lost 6 bases; unmatched junction nucleotides: 4.